What follows are 21 T cell receptor beta chains derived from one specimen sequenced in a study of blood T cells in healthy people across ages. Primed by a sample-barcoded 5' primer and a J-beta primer mix, a second PCR proceeded for roughly 7 to 11 cycles. TCRdb fed the 5' RACE reads into MiXCR, producing one record per CDR3 protein. The table has over 1,300,000 distinct CDR3 sequences, roughly 64% seen once. The source material was blood. The receptors shown here come from a man aged 18 to 35 in good health.

This clonotype was counted only a few times. The V and J genes are TRBV12-3 or TRBV12-4 and TRBJ2-5, with D hard to call. The V end lost 8 bases, the J end lost 1 base, and 11 bases lay between the germline ends. This CDR3 is 13 amino acids long. The CDR3 region is CASEGSTQETQYF. In DNA form, the CDR3 reads TGTGCCAGCGAAGGGTCTACCCAAGAGACCCAGTACTTC.

The table lists this clonotype with a few counts. The DNA for the CDR3 is TGTGCCACGGCCGGGGCGCGGGAAACGGAGACCCAGTACTTC. It specifies CATAGARETETQYF. The chain carries TRBV10-3 and TRBJ2-5; maybe TRBD2 (6 bases). The CDR3 consists of 14 residues. The V end lost 10 bases, the J end lost 5 bases, and 20 bases lay between the germline ends. Looked up from germline, CDR1 is ENHRY and CDR2 is SYGVKD.

This clonotype has more than one count but fewer than ten. This rearrangement joins TRBV29-1 to TRBJ2-7; tentatively, D is TRBD1 or TRBD2 (6 bases each). CDR3 length: 13 amino acids. Germline V gives CDR1 SQVTM, CDR2 ANQGSEA. V lost 6 bases and J lost 3, with 15 bases in between. CDR3 loop: CSVRGDPIYEQYF. The DNA for the CDR3 is TGCAGCGTGAGGGGGGACCCCATCTACGAGCAGTACTTC.

For the CDR3, the DNA is TGTGCCAGCAGCTTAAGGGCGGGGCCTAATGAAAAACTGTTTTTT. This translates into CASSLRAGPNEKLFF. This chain links TRBV7-2 with TRBJ1-4, with D possibly TRBD1 on 5 matching bases. Germline CDR1 and CDR2: SGHTA and FQGNSA. This CDR3 comprises 15 residues. With 2 bases removed from V and 3 bases from J, the gap between germline ends came to 10 bases.

The chain joins TRBV4-1 to TRBJ2-1, with a weak D call TRBD1 (6 bases). The V end lost 1 base, the J end lost 3 bases, and 16 bases lay between the germline ends. Germline V gene data show CDR1 as MGHRA and CDR2 as YSYEKL. This CDR3 region has 17 residues. Here the CDR3 DNA reads TGCGCCAGCAGCCAAGGGGTCGACAGGAAGAGCTACAATGAGCAGTTCTTC. Translating it yields CASSQGVDRKSYNEQFF.

The gene calls are TRBV3-1 and TRBJ2-1; 16 nucleotides match TRBD2. The CDR3 sequence is 17 residues long. With 3 bases clipped from V and 4 bases from J, the junction kept 3 bases outside the gene matches. Per the germline V gene, CDR1 is LGHDT and CDR2 is YNNKEL (reference sequence). CDR3 region: CASSHGTSGRVYNEQFF. The DNA of the CDR3 is TGTGCCAGCAGCCACGGGACTAGCGGGAGGGTGTACAATGAGCAGTTCTTC.

The chain combines TRBV12-3 or TRBV12-4 with TRBJ1-2; weak D call: TRBD1 (6 bases). CDR3 length: 14 amino acids. Trimming pared 2 bases from V and 3 bases from J, leaving 10 bases between. The CDR3 loop reads CASSLNRVDYGYTF. CDR3 nucleotides: TGTGCCAGCAGTTTAAACAGGGTAGACTATGGCTACACCTTC.

The chain joins TRBV9 to TRBJ1-2, with D possibly matching TRBD1 (5 bases). The CDR3 spans 13 residues. CDR1 is SGDLS and CDR2 is YYNGEE in the germline V gene. V was cut by 6 bases and J by 7 bases, with 16 bases left in between. The CDR3 nucleotides are TGTGCCAGCACCCAGGGAAGAAAAGGTGGCTACACCTTC. Translating gives CASTQGRKGGYTF.

A few counts support this clonotype. The chain combines TRBV7-2 with TRBJ1-1; D may be TRBD1 (5 bases). V shed 3 bases and J shed 7 bases, with 12 bases lying between them. This CDR3 has 13 residues. CDR1 SGHTA and CDR2 FQGNSA come from the germline V gene. CDR3 sequence: CASSFSEQGEAFF. CDR3 bases: TGTGCCAGCAGCTTTAGCGAGCAGGGTGAAGCTTTCTTT. The full variable domain, its missing parts supplied by reference TRBV7-2 and TRBJ1-1, is GAGVSQSPSNKVTEKGKDVELRCDPISGHTALYWYRQSLGQGLEFLIYFQGNSAPDKSGLPSDRFSAERTGGSVSTLTIQRTQQEDSAVYLCASSFSEQGEAFFGQGTRLTVV.

This clonotype was observed a few times. The genes are TRBV29-1 and TRBJ2-7; D may be TRBD1 (6 bases). Germline values: CDR1 SQVTM, CDR2 ANQGSEA. The CDR3 extends over 16 amino acids. Deletions cut 3 bases from V and 0 bases from J, with 18 bases between. In DNA, the CDR3 is TGCAGCGTTGAGGCCACCCGGGACAACTACTCCTACGAGCAGTACTTC. As protein: CSVEATRDNYSYEQYF.

This chain uses TRBV18 with TRBJ2-1; TRBD1 might be the D (6 bases). Trimming took off 3 bases at V and 9 bases at J, with 12 bases between the two ends. The CDR3 consists of 13 residues. Germline V gives CDR1 KGHSH, CDR2 LQKENI. The DNA for the CDR3 is TGTGCCAGCTCACCGTACCAGGGGACTGAGCAGTTCTTC. Translated, it gives CASSPYQGTEQFF.

The chain couples TRBV7-2 to TRBJ2-7, with no clear D. Trimming shortened V by 5 bases and J by 6 bases, and 11 bases separated the two germline ends. Per the germline V gene, CDR1 is SGHTA and CDR2 is FQGNSA. The CDR3 is 12 residues long. CDR3 DNA: TGTGCCAGCAGCCTCTTATCTGGCGAGCAGTACTTC. The encoded protein is CASSLLSGEQYF.

The J gene is TRBJ1-5, the V gene TRBV19; 9 bases are a match to TRBD1. The germline V gene encodes CDR1 LNHDA and CDR2 SQIVND (reference sequence). Trimming cost V 1 base and J 3 bases; bases outside gene matches: 4. The CDR3 extends over 16 amino acids. CDR3 bases: TGTGCCAGTAGTATAGCAGGGACAGGGTTCAATCAGCCCCAGCATTTT. Protein: CASSIAGTGFNQPQHF. Filled out from reference TRBV19 and TRBJ1-5, the complete variable domain reads DGGITQSPKYLFRKEGQNVTLSCEQNLNHDAMYWYRQDPGQGLRLIYYSQIVNDFQKGDIAEGYSVSREKKESFPLTVTSAQKNPTAFYLCASSIAGTGFNQPQHFGDGTRLSIL.

This sequence joins TRBV6-6 and TRBJ1-2; TRBD1 aligns across 7 bases. Germline-derived CDR1 and CDR2 are MNHNY and SVGAGI (reference sequence). The CDR3 contains 17 residues. With V trimmed by 2 bases and J by 3 bases, 12 bases remained unmatched. The CDR3 nucleotides read TGTGCCAGCAGTTACCTTCCCAGAAACCAGGGGGACTATGGCTACACCTTC. Amino acids: CASSYLPRNQGDYGYTF.

This chain links TRBV5-6 with TRBJ2-6, with 7 bases fitting TRBD2. The CDR3 covers 21 residues. V was clipped by 6 bases and J by 1 base; unmatched bases: 22. Germline lookup yields CDR1 SGHDT and CDR2 YYEEEE. CDR3 DNA sequence: TGTGCCAGCAACCCCCAACTTTGGGGGGGGGAAGGAGGTTCTGGGGCCAACGTCCTGACTTTC. It translates to CASNPQLWGGEGGSGANVLTF.

The CDR3 DNA sequence: TGTACCAGCAGCAAAGTTTGGGTCCCGGGGGCCATCGGATCCTATAATTCACCCCTCCACTTT. Translation gives CTSSKVWVPGAIGSYNSPLHF. The V and J genes are TRBV21-1 and TRBJ1-6; the DNA was not compared with TRBD1, the D call given in the table. TRBV21-1 counts as a pseudogene. The CDR3 spans 21 residues.

This chain connects TRBV29-1 to TRBJ2-3; maybe TRBD2 (6 bases). Trimming cost V 6 bases and J 0 bases, with 22 bases left between them. The germline V gene has CDR1 SQVTM and CDR2 ANQGSEA. This CDR3 contains 17 residues. The CDR3 protein is CSVAGLPRSPSTDTQYF. The CDR3 bases are TGCAGCGTGGCGGGACTTCCTCGCTCTCCTAGCACAGATACGCAGTATTTT.

The rearrangement uses TRBV20-1 and TRBJ2-1; a weak D match, TRBD1 (5 bases). This CDR3 region has 14 residues. Trimming cost V 3 bases and J 5 bases, with 14 bases left between them. Germline V gene sequence: CDR1 DFQATT, CDR2 SNEGSKA (reference sequence). The CDR3 nucleotides are TGCAGTGCTAGGGGCCAGGGCGTTGACAATGAGCAGTTCTTC. It is translated as CSARGQGVDNEQFF.

This rearrangement joins TRBV6-5 to TRBJ1-2; 7 nucleotides align to TRBD1. J lost 5 bases, V lost 0 bases, and 9 bases had no gene match. The CDR3 length is 16 residues. The germline V gene has CDR1 MNHEY and CDR2 SVGAGI. CDR3 sequence reads: CASSYSLDRDRYGYTF. The CDR3 nucleotides are TGTGCCAGCAGTTACTCCCTCGACAGGGACCGATATGGCTACACCTTC.

The V and J genes are TRBV15 and TRBJ2-5, with D possibly being TRBD1 or TRBD2 (5 bases each). Germline-derived CDR1 and CDR2 are LNHNV and YYDKDF (reference sequence). This CDR3 comprises 15 residues. V was trimmed by 1 base and J by 11 bases, leaving 20 bases between them. The CDR3, as DNA: TGTGCCACCAGCAGAGCTAGGGACGCCTACGTAGAGCAGTACTTC. Protein: CATSRARDAYVEQYF.

The V and J genes are TRBV20-1 and TRBJ1-1; 9 bases are a match to TRBD1. The junction had 12 bases not matched to a gene; V was cut back by 2 bases and J by 11 bases. Germline CDR1 is DFQATT and CDR2 is SNEGSKA (reference sequence). The CDR3 contains 14 residues. The CDR3 nucleotides read TGCAGTGCTAGACCGGACAGGGGAAGGTTTAGGGCTTTCTTT. Its translation is CSARPDRGRFRAFF.